This T cell receptor (beta chain) was captured in a study of beta chain features in type 1 diabetes. Overall study: Healthy donors and patients had similar age, gender and cell yields. Study results and limitations: TCRB CDR3 length was moderately but significantly reduced in all four CD4+ subsets of Type 1 diabetes patients. HLA influence on TCRB rearrangement stayed unresolved here.

The sequenced template was cDNA made from the entire isolated RNA. The repertoire was sequenced with immunoSEQ multiplex PCR; TCRdb's copy has only in-frame clones and lacks some. The sample carries around 150,000 clones, roughly 9% recorded once. V lost 2 bases, J lost 5 bases, and 10 bases lay in between. Germline CDR1 is SGDLS and CDR2 is YYNGEE. The CDR3 length is 14 residues. With respect to this clone: Its antigen is currently unknown.

This chain uses TRBV9 with TRBJ1-4; tentative D call: TRBD1 (6 bases). Source material: central memory CD4+ T cells from blood. This clonotype originated in a woman aged 25-40 years with type 1 diabetes. The CDR3 loop is CASSVWQGNEKLFF. CDR3 coding DNA: TGTGCCAGCAGCGTTTGGCAGGGGAATGAAAAACTGTTTTTT.